The clone carrying this T cell receptor (beta chain) was seen a handful of times. Its antigen remains unidentified. This specimen comes from a study of T cells in Graves' hyperthyroidism and ophthalmopathy. Study-level information: Peripheral blood samples were taken at initial diagnosis, prior to any treatment. Study-wide points: Among thyroid clonotypes expanded above 0.001, most also appeared in blood. Ophthalmopathy was predicted by the model a median of approximately 6 months ahead of onset.

The study based diagnoses on clinical symptoms, serum thyroxine and TRAb, thyroid ultrasound and orbital computed tomography. V lost 2 bases and J lost 3, with 11 bases in between. The CDR3 is 14 residues long. Germline V gene data show CDR1 as SGHNT and CDR2 as YYREEE (reference sequence). The TCR beta CDR3 regions underwent amplification using RNA transcripts as the source. The HTBI primer set was used in a first-round RT-PCR of the TCR CDR3. TCRdb passed the multiplex PCR reads through MiXCR, listing each CDR3 protein once. Of some 340,000 distinct CDR3 sequences listed, 12% to 15% are singletons. Sequencing used blood. This chain links TRBV5-4 with TRBJ2-5; a possible D gene is TRBD2 (5 bases). The TCR sequence derives from a woman aged 40 to 55 with Graves' ophthalmopathy. CDR3 sequence reads: CASSFRRSEETQYF. CDR3 DNA: TGTGCCAGCAGCTTCCGGAGGAGCGAAGAGACCCAGTACTTC.